This T cell receptor (beta chain) was recorded in a study of blood T cells in healthy people across ages. Study information: Template switching recovered approximately one barcoded beta molecule for every two T cells.

This clonotype was detected only a few times. Staff drew around 10 milliliters of peripheral blood from each donor. The authors isolated at least 7 million PBMCs per sample. Germline-derived CDR1 and CDR2 are SGDLS and YYNGEE. Trimming took 3 bases from V and 0 from J; bases not matched to a gene: 7. This CDR3 contains 17 residues. Primed by a sample-barcoded 5' primer and a J-beta primer mix, a second PCR proceeded for 7 to 11 cycles. Every single cDNA molecule received a tag from a template-switch adaptor with 12 random nucleotides. MiXCR was run by TCRdb on the 5' RACE reads, yielding one entry per CDR3 protein. This sample has about 1.5 million distinct CDR3 sequences, with under 55% found just once.

Sequenced: blood. This chain joins TRBV9 and TRBJ2-3; 10 bases match TRBD2. The sequence came from a woman between 18 and 30 years old in good health. CDR3 sequence (DNA): TGTGCCAGCAGCGCCAGTCAAGCGGGAGGGAGCACAGATACGCAGTATTTT. Its translation: CASSASQAGGSTDTQYF.